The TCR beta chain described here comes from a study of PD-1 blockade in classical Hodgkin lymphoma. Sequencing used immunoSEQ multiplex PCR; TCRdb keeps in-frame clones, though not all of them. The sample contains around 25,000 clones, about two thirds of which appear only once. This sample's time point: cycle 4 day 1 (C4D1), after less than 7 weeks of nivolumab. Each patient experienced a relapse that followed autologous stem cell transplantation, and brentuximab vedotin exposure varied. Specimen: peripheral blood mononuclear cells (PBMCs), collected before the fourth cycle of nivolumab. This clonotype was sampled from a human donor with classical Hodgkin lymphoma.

CDR3 coding DNA: TGTGCCATCAGCGTGGGACAGTCTAACTATGGCTACACCTTC. Encoded protein: CAISVGQSNYGYTF. The chain recombines TRBV10-3 with TRBJ1-2, with 7 bases matching TRBD1. The V gene's germline CDR1 is ENHRY and CDR2 SYGVKD. Trimming took 6 bases from V and 0 from J; bases not matched to a gene: 4. The CDR3 sequence is 14 residues long.